The clone carrying this TCR beta chain has a handful of counts. Its antigen is still unknown. Here immunoSEQ multiplex PCR was the method, and the copy in TCRdb shows in-frame clones only, minus some. This table holds about 75,000 clones, around 86% found once. This sample was taken from a study of T cell responses to AZD1222 COVID-19 vaccine. Study-level findings and limits: There were mostly white British donors and more females than males, and clonal diversity was possibly underestimated. Repertoires in all cases were sampled only once the peak T cell response had passed.

The germline CDR1 and CDR2 sequences are MDHEN and SYDVKM. The CDR3 contains 16 residues. V was shortened by 2 bases and J by 9 bases, with 17 bases between the two germline ends. Both about-4-week and about-12-week second-dose recipients were combined. The sequencing used peripheral blood, collected 28 days after the second AZD1222 dose. The chain combines TRBV28 with TRBJ1-6; D call uncertain. The receptor was isolated from an adult who received the AZD1222 COVID-19 vaccine. The chain's CDR3 is CASSLAGPQISSPLHF. CDR3 nucleotides: TGTGCCAGCAGTTTAGCCGGGCCCCAAATCAGTTCACCCCTCCACTTT.